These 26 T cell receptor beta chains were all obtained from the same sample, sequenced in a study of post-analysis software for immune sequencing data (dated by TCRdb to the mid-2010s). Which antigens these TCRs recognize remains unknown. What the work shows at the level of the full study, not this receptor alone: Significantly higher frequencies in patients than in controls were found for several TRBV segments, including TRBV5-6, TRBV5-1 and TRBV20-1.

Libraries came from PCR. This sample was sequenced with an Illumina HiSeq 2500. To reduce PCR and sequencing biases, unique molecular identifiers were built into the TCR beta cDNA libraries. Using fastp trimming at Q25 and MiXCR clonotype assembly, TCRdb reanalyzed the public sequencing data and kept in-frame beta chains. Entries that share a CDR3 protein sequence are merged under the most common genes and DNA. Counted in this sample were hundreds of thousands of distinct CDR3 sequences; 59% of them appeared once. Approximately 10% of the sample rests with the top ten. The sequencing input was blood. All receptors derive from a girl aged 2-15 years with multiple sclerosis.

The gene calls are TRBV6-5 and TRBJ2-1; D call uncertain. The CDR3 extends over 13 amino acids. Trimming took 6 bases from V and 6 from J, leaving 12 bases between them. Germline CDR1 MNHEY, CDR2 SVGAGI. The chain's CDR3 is CASSSHTGNEQFF. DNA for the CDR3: TGTGCCAGCAGCTCTCATACCGGCAATGAGCAGTTCTTC.

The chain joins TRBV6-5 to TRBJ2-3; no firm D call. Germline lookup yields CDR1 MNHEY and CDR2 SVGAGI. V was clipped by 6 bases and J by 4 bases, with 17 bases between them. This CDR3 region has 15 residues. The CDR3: CASSRTANFADTQYF. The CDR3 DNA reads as TGTGCCAGCAGCCGTACGGCAAATTTCGCAGATACGCAGTATTTT.

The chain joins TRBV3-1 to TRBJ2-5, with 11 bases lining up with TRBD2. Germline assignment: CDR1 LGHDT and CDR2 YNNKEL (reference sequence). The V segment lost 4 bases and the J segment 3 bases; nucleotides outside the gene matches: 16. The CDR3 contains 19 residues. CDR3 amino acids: CASSRNSGTSGNKKETQYF. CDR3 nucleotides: TGTGCCAGCAGCCGAAACTCTGGGACTAGCGGAAACAAGAAAGAGACCCAGTACTTC.

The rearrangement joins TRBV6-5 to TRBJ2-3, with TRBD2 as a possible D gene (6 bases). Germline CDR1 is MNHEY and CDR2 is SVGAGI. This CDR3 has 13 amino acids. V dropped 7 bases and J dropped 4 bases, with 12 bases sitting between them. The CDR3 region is CASTYSGADTQYF. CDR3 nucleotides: TGTGCCAGCACCTACTCGGGGGCAGATACGCAGTATTTT.

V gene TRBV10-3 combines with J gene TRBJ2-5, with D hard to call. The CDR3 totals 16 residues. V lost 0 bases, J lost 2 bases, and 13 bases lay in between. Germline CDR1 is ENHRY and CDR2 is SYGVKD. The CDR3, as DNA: TGTGCCATCAGTGAGTCGCCGTCGCCTTTTCAAGAGACCCAGTACTTC. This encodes CAISESPSPFQETQYF.

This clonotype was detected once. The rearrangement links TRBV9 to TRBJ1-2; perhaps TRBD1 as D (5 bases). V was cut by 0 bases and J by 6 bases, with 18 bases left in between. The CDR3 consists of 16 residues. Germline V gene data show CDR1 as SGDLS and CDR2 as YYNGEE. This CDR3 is CASSVASAGREDGYTF. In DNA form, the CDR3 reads TGTGCCAGCAGCGTAGCCTCGGCAGGGAGGGAAGATGGCTACACCTTC. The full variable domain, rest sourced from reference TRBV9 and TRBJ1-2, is DSGVTQTPKHLITATGQRVTLRCSPRSGDLSVYWYQQSLDQGLQFLIQYYNGEERAKGNILERFSAQQFPDLHSELNLSSLELGDSALYFCASSVASAGREDGYTFGSGTRLTVV.

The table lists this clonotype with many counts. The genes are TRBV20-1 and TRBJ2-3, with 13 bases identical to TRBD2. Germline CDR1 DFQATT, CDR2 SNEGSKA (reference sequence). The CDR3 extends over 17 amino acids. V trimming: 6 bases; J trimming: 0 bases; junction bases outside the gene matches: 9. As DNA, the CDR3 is TGCAGTGCACCGACTAGCGGGGGGTCTATTAGCACAGATACGCAGTATTTT. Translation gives CSAPTSGGSISTDTQYF.

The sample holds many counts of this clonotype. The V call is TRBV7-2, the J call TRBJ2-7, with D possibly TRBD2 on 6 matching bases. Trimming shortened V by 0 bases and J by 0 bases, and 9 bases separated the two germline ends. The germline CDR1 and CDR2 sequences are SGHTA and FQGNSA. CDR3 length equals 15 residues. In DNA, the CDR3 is TGTGCCAGCAGCTTAGCCGGGGGAAGCTCCTACGAGCAGTACTTC. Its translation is CASSLAGGSSYEQYF. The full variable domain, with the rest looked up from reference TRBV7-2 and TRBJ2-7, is GAGVSQSPSNKVTEKGKDVELRCDPISGHTALYWYRQSLGQGLEFLIYFQGNSAPDKSGLPSDRFSAERTGGSVSTLTIQRTQQEDSAVYLCASSLAGGSSYEQYFGPGTRLTVT.

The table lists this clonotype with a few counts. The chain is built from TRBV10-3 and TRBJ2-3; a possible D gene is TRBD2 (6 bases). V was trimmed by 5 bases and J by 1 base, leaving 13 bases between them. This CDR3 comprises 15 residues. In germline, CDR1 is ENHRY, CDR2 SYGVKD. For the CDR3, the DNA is TGTGCCATCAGTTCCCTTAGCGGTGGCACAGATACGCAGTATTTT. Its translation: CAISSLSGGTDTQYF.

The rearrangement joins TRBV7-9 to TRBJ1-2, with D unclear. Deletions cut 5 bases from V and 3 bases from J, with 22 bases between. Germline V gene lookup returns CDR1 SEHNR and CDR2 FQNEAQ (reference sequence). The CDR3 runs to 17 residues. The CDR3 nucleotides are TGTGCCAGCAGCCCCATGGCGGGCACCCTTGGGGACTATGGCTACACCTTC. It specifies CASSPMAGTLGDYGYTF.

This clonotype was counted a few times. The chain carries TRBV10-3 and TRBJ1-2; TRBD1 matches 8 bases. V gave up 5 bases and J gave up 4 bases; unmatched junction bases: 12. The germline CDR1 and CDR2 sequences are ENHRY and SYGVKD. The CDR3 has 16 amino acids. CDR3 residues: CAISTLGGQEGYGYTF. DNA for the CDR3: TGTGCCATCAGTACCCTCGGGGGACAGGAGGGCTATGGCTACACCTTC.

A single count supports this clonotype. The CDR3 nucleotides are TGTGCCAGCAGCCTACGAGGGGCAGCGAACACCGGGGAGCTGTTTTTT. Translation: CASSLRGAANTGELFF. The V gene is TRBV7-8, the J gene TRBJ2-2, with D possibly called TRBD1 or TRBD2 (5 bases each). Trimming took off 5 bases at V and 0 bases at J, with 13 bases between the two ends. This CDR3 spans 16 amino acids. The V gene's germline CDR1 is SGHVS and CDR2 FQNEAQ.

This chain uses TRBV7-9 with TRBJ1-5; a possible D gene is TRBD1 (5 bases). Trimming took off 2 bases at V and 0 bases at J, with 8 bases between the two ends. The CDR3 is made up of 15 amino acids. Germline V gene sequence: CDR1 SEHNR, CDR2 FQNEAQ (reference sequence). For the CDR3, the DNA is TGTGCCAGCAGCTTAACGGGGCATAGCAATCAGCCCCAGCATTTT. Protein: CASSLTGHSNQPQHF.

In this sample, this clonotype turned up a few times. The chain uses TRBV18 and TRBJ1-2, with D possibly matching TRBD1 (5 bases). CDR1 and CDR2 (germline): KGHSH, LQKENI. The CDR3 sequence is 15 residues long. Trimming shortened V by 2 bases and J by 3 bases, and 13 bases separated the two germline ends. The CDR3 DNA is TGTGCCAGCTCACCAGGGACCTGGGGGGACTATGGCTACACCTTC. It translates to CASSPGTWGDYGYTF.

The CDR3 is CSASPPLAGGETQYF. The CDR3, as DNA: TGCAGTGCTAGTCCCCCACTAGCGGGAGGGGAGACCCAGTACTTC. This sequence joins TRBV20-1 and TRBJ2-5; 13 positions agree with TRBD2. CDR3 length: 15 residues. J lost 5 bases, V lost 3 bases, and 6 bases had no gene match. Germline values: CDR1 DFQATT, CDR2 SNEGSKA (reference sequence).

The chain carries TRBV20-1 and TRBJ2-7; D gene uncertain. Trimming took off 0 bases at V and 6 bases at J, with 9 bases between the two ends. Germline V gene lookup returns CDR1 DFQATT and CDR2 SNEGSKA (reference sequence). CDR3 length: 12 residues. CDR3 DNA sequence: TGCAGTGCTAGAGAGGTGTCTGGCGAGCAGTACTTC. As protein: CSAREVSGEQYF.

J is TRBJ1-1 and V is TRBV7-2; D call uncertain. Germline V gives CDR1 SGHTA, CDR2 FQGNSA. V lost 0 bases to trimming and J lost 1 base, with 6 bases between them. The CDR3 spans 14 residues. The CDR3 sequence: CASSLAVGNTEAFF. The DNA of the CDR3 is TGTGCCAGCAGCTTAGCTGTGGGGAACACTGAAGCTTTCTTT.

In DNA form, the CDR3 reads TGTGCCAGCAGTTTAAGGTCGGGGAATCAGCCCCAGCATTTT. Translating it yields CASSLRSGNQPQHF. This chain uses TRBV12-3 or TRBV12-4 with TRBJ1-5, with D hard to call. V gave up 2 bases and J gave up 4 bases, with 9 bases separating them. The CDR3 is made up of 14 amino acids.

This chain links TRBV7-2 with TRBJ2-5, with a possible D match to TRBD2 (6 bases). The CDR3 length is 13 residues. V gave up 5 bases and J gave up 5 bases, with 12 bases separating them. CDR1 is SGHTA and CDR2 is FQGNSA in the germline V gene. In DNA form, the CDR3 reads TGTGCCAGCAGCCCGATAGCGGACGAGACCCAGTACTTC. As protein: CASSPIADETQYF.

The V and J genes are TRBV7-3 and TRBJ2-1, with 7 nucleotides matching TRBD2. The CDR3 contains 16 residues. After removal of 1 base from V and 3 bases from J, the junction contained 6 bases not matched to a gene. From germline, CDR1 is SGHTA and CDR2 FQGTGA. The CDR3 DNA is TGTGCCAGCAGCTTAAGCCCAGCGGGGAACTACAATGAGCAGTTCTTC. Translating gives CASSLSPAGNYNEQFF.

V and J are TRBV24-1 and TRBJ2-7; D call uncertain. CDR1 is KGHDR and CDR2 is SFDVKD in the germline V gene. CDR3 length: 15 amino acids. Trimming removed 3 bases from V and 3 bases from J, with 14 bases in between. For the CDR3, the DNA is TGTGCCACCAGTGATCCCTGTGAAGGGCTCTACGAGCAGTACTTC. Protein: CATSDPCEGLYEQYF.

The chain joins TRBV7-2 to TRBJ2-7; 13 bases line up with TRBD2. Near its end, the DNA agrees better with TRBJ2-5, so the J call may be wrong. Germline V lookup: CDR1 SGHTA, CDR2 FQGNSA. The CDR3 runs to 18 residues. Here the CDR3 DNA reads TGTGCCAGCAGCTTAGTAACTAGCGGGGGGGCGAGTGGAGAGACCCAGTACTTC. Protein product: CASSLVTSGGASGETQYF.

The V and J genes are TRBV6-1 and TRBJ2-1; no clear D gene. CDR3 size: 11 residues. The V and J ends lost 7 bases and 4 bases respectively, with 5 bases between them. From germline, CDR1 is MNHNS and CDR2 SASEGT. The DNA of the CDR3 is TGTGCCAGCACTCAGTACAATGAGCAGTTCTTC. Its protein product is CASTQYNEQFF.

Here the CDR3 reads CASSSFGARNTEAFF. The CDR3 bases are TGTGCCAGCAGCTCCTTTGGGGCAAGGAACACTGAAGCTTTCTTT. The V call is TRBV5-4, the J call TRBJ1-1, with a weak D call TRBD1 (5 bases). CDR1 and CDR2 from the germline V gene are SGHNT and YYREEE (reference sequence). This CDR3 region has 15 residues. V lost 3 bases, J lost 1 base, and 13 bases lay in between.

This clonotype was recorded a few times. CDR3: CSVDKASDGYTF. CDR3 bases: TGCAGCGTTGATAAGGCCTCGGATGGCTACACCTTC. This sequence joins TRBV29-1 and TRBJ1-2; D is ambiguous. Trimming shortened V by 3 bases and J by 6 bases, and 11 bases separated the two germline ends. The germline CDR1 and CDR2 sequences are SQVTM and ANQGSEA. The CDR3 extends over 12 amino acids.

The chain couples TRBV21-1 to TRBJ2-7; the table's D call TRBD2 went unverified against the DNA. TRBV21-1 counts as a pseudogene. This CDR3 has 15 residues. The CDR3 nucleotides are TGTGCCACATACCCTCCGGGCCTAAGCTCCTACGAGCAGTACTTC. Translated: CATYPPGLSSYEQYF.